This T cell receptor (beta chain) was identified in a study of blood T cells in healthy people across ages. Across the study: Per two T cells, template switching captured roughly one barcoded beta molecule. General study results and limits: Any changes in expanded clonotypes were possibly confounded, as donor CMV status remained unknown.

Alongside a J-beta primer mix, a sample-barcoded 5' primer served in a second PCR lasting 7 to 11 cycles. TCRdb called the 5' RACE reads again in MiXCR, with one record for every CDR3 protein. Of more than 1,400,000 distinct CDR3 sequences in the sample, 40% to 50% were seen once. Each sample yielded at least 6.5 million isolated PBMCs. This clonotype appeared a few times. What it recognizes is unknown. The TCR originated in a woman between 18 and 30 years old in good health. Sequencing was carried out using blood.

CDR3 sequence reads: CASSLVGPPRGSSTDTQYF. In nucleotides, the CDR3 is TGTGCCAGCAGCTTAGTAGGGCCCCCGAGAGGCTCTAGCACAGATACGCAGTATTTT. The genes are TRBV7-2 and TRBJ2-3; D ambiguous. V was pared by 1 base and J by 0 bases, with 20 bases between. Per germline, CDR1 SGHTA and CDR2 FQGNSA. The CDR3 has 19 residues.